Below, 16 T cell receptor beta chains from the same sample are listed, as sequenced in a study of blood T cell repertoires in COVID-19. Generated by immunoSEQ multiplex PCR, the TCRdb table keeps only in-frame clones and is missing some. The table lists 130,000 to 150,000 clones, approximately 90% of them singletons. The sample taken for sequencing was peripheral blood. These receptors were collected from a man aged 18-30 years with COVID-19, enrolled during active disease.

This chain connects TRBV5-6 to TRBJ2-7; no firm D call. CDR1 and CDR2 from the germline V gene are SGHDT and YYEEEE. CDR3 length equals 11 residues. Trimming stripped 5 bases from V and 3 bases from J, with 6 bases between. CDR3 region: CASSTYYEQYF. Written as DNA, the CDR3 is TGTGCCAGCAGTACATACTACGAGCAGTACTTC.

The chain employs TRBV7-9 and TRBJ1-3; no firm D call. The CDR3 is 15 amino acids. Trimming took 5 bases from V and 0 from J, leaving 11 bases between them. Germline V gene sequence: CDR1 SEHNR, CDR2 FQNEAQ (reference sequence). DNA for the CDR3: TGTGCCAGCAGCCCCCCCAGGTCCTCTGGAAACACCATATATTTT. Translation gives CASSPPRSSGNTIYF.

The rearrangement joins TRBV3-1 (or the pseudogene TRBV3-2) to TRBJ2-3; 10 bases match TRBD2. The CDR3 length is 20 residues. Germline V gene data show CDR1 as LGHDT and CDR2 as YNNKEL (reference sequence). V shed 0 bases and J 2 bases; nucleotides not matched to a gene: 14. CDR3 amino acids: CASSQEGVAGGTQFTDTQYF. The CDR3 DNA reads TGTGCCAGCAGCCAAGAAGGGGTAGCGGGAGGCACGCAATTCACAGATACGCAGTATTTT.

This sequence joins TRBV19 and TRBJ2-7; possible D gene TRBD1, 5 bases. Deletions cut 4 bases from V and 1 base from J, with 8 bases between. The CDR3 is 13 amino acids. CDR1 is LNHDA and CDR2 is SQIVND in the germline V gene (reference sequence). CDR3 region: CASSRGLSYEQYF. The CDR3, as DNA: TGTGCCAGTAGTAGGGGCTTGTCCTACGAGCAGTACTTC.

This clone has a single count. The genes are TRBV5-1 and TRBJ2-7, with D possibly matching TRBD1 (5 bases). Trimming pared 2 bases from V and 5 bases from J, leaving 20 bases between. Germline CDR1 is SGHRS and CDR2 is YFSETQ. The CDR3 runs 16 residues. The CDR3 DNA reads TGCGCCAGCAGCTTTCAGGGCAGGGAAGGGGTAGACGAGCAGTACTTC. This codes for CASSFQGREGVDEQYF.

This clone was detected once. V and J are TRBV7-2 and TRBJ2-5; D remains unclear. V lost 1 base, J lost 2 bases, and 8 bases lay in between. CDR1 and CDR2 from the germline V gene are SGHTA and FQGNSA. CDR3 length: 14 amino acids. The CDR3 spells CASSLESRQETQYF. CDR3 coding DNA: TGTGCCAGCAGCTTAGAGTCTAGACAAGAGACCCAGTACTTC.

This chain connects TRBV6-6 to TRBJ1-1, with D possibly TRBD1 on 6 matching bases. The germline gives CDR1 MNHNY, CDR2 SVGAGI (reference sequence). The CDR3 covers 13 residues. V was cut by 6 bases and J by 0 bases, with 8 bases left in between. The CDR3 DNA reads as TGTGCCAGCAGGGACAGCATGAACACTGAAGCTTTCTTT. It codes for CASRDSMNTEAFF.

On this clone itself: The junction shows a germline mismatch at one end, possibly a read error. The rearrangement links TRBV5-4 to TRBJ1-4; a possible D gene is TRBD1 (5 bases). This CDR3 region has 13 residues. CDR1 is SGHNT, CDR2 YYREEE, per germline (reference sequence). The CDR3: CASSLEGNEKLLF. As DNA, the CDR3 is TGTGCCAGCAGCTTGGAGGGGAATGAAAAACTGCTTTTT.

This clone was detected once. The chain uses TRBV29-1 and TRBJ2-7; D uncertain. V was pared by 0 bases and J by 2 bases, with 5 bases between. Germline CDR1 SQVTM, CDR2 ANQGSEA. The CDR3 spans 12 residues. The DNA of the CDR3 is TGCAGCGTTGAAGAGGGCCCCTACGAGCAGTACTTC. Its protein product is CSVEEGPYEQYF.

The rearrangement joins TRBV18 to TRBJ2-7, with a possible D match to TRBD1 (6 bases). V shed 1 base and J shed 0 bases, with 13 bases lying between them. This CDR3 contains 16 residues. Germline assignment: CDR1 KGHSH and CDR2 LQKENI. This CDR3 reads CASSPRRGMSSYEQYF. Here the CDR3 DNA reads TGTGCCAGCTCACCACGTAGGGGGATGAGCTCCTACGAGCAGTACTTC.

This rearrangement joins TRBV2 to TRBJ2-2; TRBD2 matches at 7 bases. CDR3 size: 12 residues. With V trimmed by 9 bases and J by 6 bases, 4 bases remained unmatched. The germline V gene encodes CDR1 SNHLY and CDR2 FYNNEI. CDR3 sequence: CARRLAPGELFF. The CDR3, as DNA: TGTGCCAGGCGACTAGCCCCCGGGGAGCTGTTTTTT.

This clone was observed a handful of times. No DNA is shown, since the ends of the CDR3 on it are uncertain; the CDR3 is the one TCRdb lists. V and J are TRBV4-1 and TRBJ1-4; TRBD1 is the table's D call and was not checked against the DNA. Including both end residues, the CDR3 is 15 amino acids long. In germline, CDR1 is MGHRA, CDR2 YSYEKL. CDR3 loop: CASSQVGQGNEKLLF.

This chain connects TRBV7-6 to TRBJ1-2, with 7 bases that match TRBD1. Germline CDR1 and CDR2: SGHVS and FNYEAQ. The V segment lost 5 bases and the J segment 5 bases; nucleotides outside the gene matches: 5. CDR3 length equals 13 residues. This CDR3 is CASSPGTEYGYTF. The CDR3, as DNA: TGTGCCAGCAGCCCCGGGACAGAATATGGCTACACCTTC.

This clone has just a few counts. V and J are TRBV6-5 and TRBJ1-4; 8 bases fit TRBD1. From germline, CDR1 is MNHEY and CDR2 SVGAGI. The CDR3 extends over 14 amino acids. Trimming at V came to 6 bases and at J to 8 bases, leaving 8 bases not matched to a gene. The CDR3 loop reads CASRQGVSREKLFF. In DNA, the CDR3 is TGTGCCAGCAGACAGGGGGTTAGCAGGGAAAAACTGTTTTTT.

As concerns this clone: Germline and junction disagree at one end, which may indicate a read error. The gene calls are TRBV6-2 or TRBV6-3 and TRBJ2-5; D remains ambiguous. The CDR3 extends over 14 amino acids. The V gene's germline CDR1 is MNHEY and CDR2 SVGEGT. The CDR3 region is CASSFRRSEEIQYF. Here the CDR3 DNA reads TGTGCCAGCAGTTTCCGTCGCAGCGAAGAGATCCAGTACTTC.

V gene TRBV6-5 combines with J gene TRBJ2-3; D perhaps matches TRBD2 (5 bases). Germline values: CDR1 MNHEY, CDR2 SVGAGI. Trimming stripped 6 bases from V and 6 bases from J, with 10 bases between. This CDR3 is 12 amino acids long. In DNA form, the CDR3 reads TGTGCCAGCAGCCCGAGGGCGGATACGCAGTATTTT. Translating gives CASSPRADTQYF.